This is a list of T cell receptor beta chains from one sample in a study of control samples from healthy donors and cancer patients. Some clones are missing from TCRdb's copy, which holds only in-frame ones; the method was immunoSEQ multiplex PCR. The sample holds over 100,000 clones, approximately 89% seen once. Input material: blood. These receptors were collected from a man aged 35-49 years in good health. CDR3s include the opening cysteine and the closing phenylalanine or tryptophan. The D gene is left open where the match is weak. Expanded clones get a size class; other rows say once, few or many, or leave the size out.

v_gene: TRBV3-1/TRBV3-2
d_gene: TRBD2
j_gene: TRBJ2-1
abundance: -
CDR3nt: TGTGCCAGCAGCCAAGTGGACGGGGGGGTTTACAATGAGCAGTTCTTC
CDR3aa: CASSQVDGGVYNEQFF

v_gene: TRBV5-5
d_gene: -
j_gene: TRBJ2-7
abundance: -
CDR3nt: TGTGCCAGCAGGGGCAGGAACTACGAGCAGTACTTC
CDR3aa: CASRGRNYEQYF

v_gene: TRBV6-2/TRBV6-3
d_gene: TRBD2
j_gene: TRBJ2-1
abundance: -
CDR3nt: TGTGCCAGCAGTTACCTTAGCGGGGATAAAAGTGAGCAGTTCTTC
CDR3aa: CASSYLSGDKSEQFF

v_gene: TRBV7-3
d_gene: TRBD1
j_gene: TRBJ2-1
abundance: -
CDR3nt: TGTGCCAGCAGCTTAACTTTAACAGGGGATCACAATGAGCAGTTCTTC
CDR3aa: CASSLTLTGDHNEQFF

v_gene: TRBV28
d_gene: -
j_gene: TRBJ1-5
abundance: -
CDR3nt: TGTGCCAGCAGCTCCCCGGGAGAGGGTAGCAATCAGCCCCAGCATTTT
CDR3aa: CASSSPGEGSNQPQHF

v_gene: TRBV30
d_gene: -
j_gene: TRBJ2-7
abundance: -
CDR3nt: TGTGCCTGGAGTTCGATAGGTCCCAACGAGCAGTACTTC
CDR3aa: CAWSSIGPNEQYF

v_gene: TRBV27
d_gene: -
j_gene: TRBJ1-5
abundance: -
CDR3nt: TGTGCCAGCAGCTGGGGGGACAATCAGCCCCAGCATTTT
CDR3aa: CASSWGDNQPQHF

v_gene: TRBV7-8
d_gene: -
j_gene: TRBJ2-1
abundance: once
CDR3nt: TGTGCCAGCAGCCCTGGGGGGGGCGTCCAGTTCTTC
CDR3aa: CASSPGGGVQFF

v_gene: TRBV11-3
d_gene: -
j_gene: TRBJ2-5
abundance: -
CDR3nt: TGTGCCAGCAGCGGAGCGGAGACCCAGTACTTC
CDR3aa: CASSGAETQYF

v_gene: TRBV14
d_gene: -
j_gene: TRBJ1-2
abundance: -
CDR3nt: TGTGCCAGCAGCCAAAGACAGGCCAACTATGGCTACACCTTC
CDR3aa: CASSQRQANYGYTF

v_gene: TRBV7-3
d_gene: -
j_gene: TRBJ2-1
abundance: -
CDR3nt: TGTGCCAGCAGCCCGCAGGGGTATGAGCAGTTCTTC
CDR3aa: CASSPQGYEQFF

v_gene: TRBV18
d_gene: -
j_gene: TRBJ1-5
abundance: -
CDR3nt: TGTGCCAGCTCACCGAGCAGGAATCAGCCCCAGCATTTT
CDR3aa: CASSPSRNQPQHF

v_gene: TRBV5-1
d_gene: -
j_gene: TRBJ1-2
abundance: -
CDR3nt: TGCGCCAGCAGCTTCACAGCCATCTATGGCTACACCTTC
CDR3aa: CASSFTAIYGYTF

v_gene: TRBV4-1
d_gene: -
j_gene: TRBJ2-3
abundance: -
CDR3nt: TGCGCCAGCAGCCAAGATGAGAGAGATACGCAGTATTTT
CDR3aa: CASSQDERDTQYF

v_gene: TRBV27
d_gene: TRBD1
j_gene: TRBJ1-2
abundance: -
CDR3nt: TGTGCCAGCAGTTCGACAGGGTACGATGGCTACACCTTC
CDR3aa: CASSSTGYDGYTF

v_gene: TRBV27
d_gene: -
j_gene: TRBJ1-1
abundance: -
CDR3nt: TGTGCCAGCAGTGCCACAGGGACCGGGGAGTGGAGAACGGGAGTCACTGAAGCTTTCTTT
CDR3aa: CASSATGTGEWRTGVTEAFF

v_gene: TRBV27
d_gene: TRBD1
j_gene: TRBJ1-1
abundance: -
CDR3nt: TGTGCCAGCAGTCCCTACTCGACAGGGTTTCGGAACACTGAAGCTTTCTTT
CDR3aa: CASSPYSTGFRNTEAFF

v_gene: TRBV29-1
d_gene: -
j_gene: TRBJ1-2
abundance: -
CDR3nt: TGCAGCGTTGAAGATCGGACAGTGAACTATGGCTACACCTTC
CDR3aa: CSVEDRTVNYGYTF

v_gene: TRBV18
d_gene: TRBD1
j_gene: TRBJ2-7
abundance: -
CDR3nt: TGTGCCAGCTCACCACCGGGACAGGGAGCCTACGAGCAGTACTTC
CDR3aa: CASSPPGQGAYEQYF

v_gene: TRBV5-1
d_gene: TRBD1
j_gene: TRBJ1-1
abundance: -
CDR3nt: TGCGCCAGCAGCGCGGACAGGGGGCTCGGGGGCACTGAAGCTTTCTTT
CDR3aa: CASSADRGLGGTEAFF

v_gene: TRBV7-9
d_gene: -
j_gene: TRBJ1-5
abundance: -
CDR3nt: TGTGCCAGCATCGGGGACGGCAATCAGCCCCAGCATTTT
CDR3aa: CASIGDGNQPQHF